One TCR beta chain is described in this entry. Both 60 Vbeta primers and 13 Jbeta primers went into the PCR. Clones were sequenced by immunoSEQ multiplex PCR, and TCRdb holds only the in-frame ones, with some missing. The sample lists more than 200,000 clones, about 75% occurring once. The sample originates from a study of cytomegalovirus exposure and HLA in healthy donors. Despite likely unrecorded immune exposures, the donors were nominally healthy at the time of sampling. This TCR derives from a man younger than 35 in good health and CMV-seronegative. Input material: PBMCs.

The CDR3 DNA reads as TGTGCCAGCAGTGAAGGTTTACAGTACGGGGAGCTGTTTTTT. It codes for CASSEGLQYGELFF. The V and J genes are TRBV6-5 and TRBJ2-2; no definite D call. CDR3 length equals 14 residues. Trimming cost V 5 bases and J 7 bases, with 14 bases left between them. Germline V gene data show CDR1 as MNHEY and CDR2 as SVGAGI.